The TCR beta chain described here comes from a study of T cell changes during pregnancy in multiple sclerosis (dated by TCRdb to between 2019 and 2020). Regarding the complete study: Changes in the T cell repertoire over the course of pregnancy were examined in this study in women with multiple sclerosis.

Comments on this clone: Its binding antigen is unknown. No base quality information exists; no much larger clone differs at one position.

Receptor libraries were prepared by the immunoSEQ multiplex PCR assay. TCRdb re-hosts the immuneACCESS table, in-frame sequences only. Its copies lack some clones; in the studies checked, an unresolved V gene accounts for under half of them, and the cause for the rest is not known. The sample yields more than 75,000 clones; approximately 94% were counted once. The top ten clones comprise approximately 2.4% of the sample. The CDR3 numbers 16 residues from cysteine through phenylalanine. Here the CDR3 DNA is all that survives: 48 bases in frame from base 1. V is pared back by 1 base and J by 0 bases, with 7 bases lying between the germline termini. For CDR1 and CDR2, the germline V gene lists LGHNA and YNFKEQ.

The receptor comes from a female donor with multiple sclerosis, enrolled in a pregnancy study. The rearrangement joined TRBV4-2 to TRBJ1-6; no D segment can be confidently identified. The input for sequencing was peripheral blood, taken in the third trimester of pregnancy. CDR3 reads: CASSQASSSYNSPLHF. The nucleotide sequence is TGTGCCAGCAGCCAAGCGTCGAGCTCCTATAATTCACCCCTCCACTTT.